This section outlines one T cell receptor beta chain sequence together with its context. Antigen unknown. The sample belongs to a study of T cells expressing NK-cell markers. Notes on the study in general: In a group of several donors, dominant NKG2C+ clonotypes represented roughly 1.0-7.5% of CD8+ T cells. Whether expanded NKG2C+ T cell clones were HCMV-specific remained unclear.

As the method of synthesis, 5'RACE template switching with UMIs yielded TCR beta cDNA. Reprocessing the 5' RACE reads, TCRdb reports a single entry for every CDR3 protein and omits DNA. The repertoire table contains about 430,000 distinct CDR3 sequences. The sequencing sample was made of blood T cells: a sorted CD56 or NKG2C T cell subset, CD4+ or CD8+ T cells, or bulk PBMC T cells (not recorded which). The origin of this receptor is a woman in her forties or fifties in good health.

CDR3: CASSSGTGSRYGYTF. This chain uses TRBV6-6 with TRBJ1-2; with no DNA, the TCRdb D assignment of TRBD1 cannot be verified. This CDR3 spans 15 amino acids. Looked up from germline, CDR1 is MNHNY and CDR2 is SVGAGI (reference sequence).